The clone carrying this TCR beta chain was detected ten times or more. Its antigen remains unknown. The library was built from around 400 ng RNA with molecular barcoded adaptors for alpha/delta and beta/gamma chains. TCRdb fed the reads into MiXCR, producing one record per CDR3 protein. The sample consists of 50,000 to 65,000 distinct CDR3 sequences, roughly 18% of them appearing once. V was pared by 6 bases and J by 1 base, with 9 bases between. Per the germline V gene, CDR1 is MGHDK and CDR2 is SYGVNS. This CDR3 spans 13 amino acids. This entry comes from a study of read filtering for tumor transcriptome and immune sequencing. About the research overall: Revised staging placed about 8 patients in R-ISS I, around 15 in II, more than five in III. After DNase treatment, RNA was made into whole-transcriptome libraries. Per sample, TCR-region reads ranged about 3.5 to 11 million by IR-seq, roughly 75 to 1,400 by RNA-seq.

General study results and limits: Dropping single-read clonotypes raised IR-seq and RNA-seq shared-clonotype correlation.

The receptor comes from a donor at least 40 years old with multiple myeloma. Input material: a population of CD138-negative cells sorted from bone marrow. The J gene is TRBJ2-5, the V gene TRBV25-1; no firm D call. CDR3 loop: CASSKFGQETQYF. The CDR3 DNA reads TGTGCCAGCAGCAAGTTCGGCCAAGAGACCCAGTACTTC. Based on the CDR3 plus reference TRBV25-1 and TRBJ2-5, the full variable domain is EADIYQTPRYLVIGTGKKITLECSQTMGHDKMYWYQQDPGMELHLIHYSYGVNSTEKGDLSSESTVSRIRTEHFPLTLESARPSHTSQYLCASSKFGQETQYFGPGTRLLVL.